The next 20 T cell receptor beta chains were all read from a single sample in a study of Graves' ophthalmopathy and Graves' hyperthyroidism. Amplification of the TCR beta CDR3 regions used RNA transcripts (as template). HTBI-primed first-round RT-PCR preceded second-round multiplex PCR. MiXCR was run by TCRdb on the multiplex PCR reads, yielding one entry per CDR3 protein. The sample includes almost 750,000 distinct CDR3 sequences, around 40% seen only once; the top ten take approximately 43%. Sequenced input: peripheral blood. The receptor set was obtained from an adult man with Graves' ophthalmopathy.

This clonotype was seen at least ten times. The rearrangement links TRBV2 to TRBJ1-6; D might be TRBD1 (5 bases). Germline V gene lookup returns CDR1 SNHLY and CDR2 FYNNEI. The germline V and J ends were trimmed by 1 base and 13 bases, with 14 bases remaining between them. The CDR3 totals 14 residues. The CDR3 sequence: CASSEEDKVIPLHF. The CDR3 coding sequence is TGTGCCAGCAGTGAAGAGGACAAGGTAATCCCCCTCCACTTT.

This clonotype appeared a few times. The J gene is TRBJ2-7, the V gene TRBV13, with D uncertain. The CDR3 sequence is 11 residues long. Germline lookup yields CDR1 PRHDT and CDR2 FYEKMQ (reference sequence). V was clipped by 5 bases and J by 7 bases, with 9 bases between them. The CDR3 bases are TGTGCCAGCAGCCGAAGAACGGAGCAGTACTTC. Amino acid sequence: CASSRRTEQYF.

This clonotype was recorded at least ten times. V and J are TRBV7-9 and TRBJ2-7; D possibly corresponds to TRBD2 (5 bases). The CDR3 loop spans 15 amino acids. Germline CDR1 SEHNR, CDR2 FQNEAQ (reference sequence). V was clipped by 3 bases and J by 4 bases, with 16 bases between them. CDR3 sequence (DNA): TGTGCCAGCAGCTTTACCTTGGCTGGCGGGTACGAGCAGTACTTC. Encoded protein: CASSFTLAGGYEQYF.

This clonotype was seen at least ten times. The V and J genes are TRBV29-1 and TRBJ2-2; D is ambiguous. CDR3 length: 15 amino acids. Trimming took off 2 bases at V and 0 bases at J, with 10 bases between the two ends. Germline V gives CDR1 SQVTM, CDR2 ANQGSEA. For the CDR3, the DNA is TGCAGCGTTGAACGGTTCGGCCCGAACACCGGGGAGCTGTTTTTT. Protein: CSVERFGPNTGELFF.

This clonotype was counted ten times or more. V usage is TRBV12-3 or TRBV12-4 and J usage is TRBJ2-2, with D unresolved. There are 11 residues in the CDR3. Trimming shortened V by 3 bases and J by 8 bases, and 4 bases separated the two germline ends. CDR3 loop: CASSFEGELFF. CDR3 DNA: TGTGCCAGCAGTTTCGAGGGGGAGCTGTTTTTT.

This sequence joins TRBV29-1 and TRBJ1-1, with D possibly TRBD1 on 6 matching bases. The CDR3 is 11 amino acids. Trimming pared 6 bases from V and 8 bases from J, leaving 13 bases between. From germline, CDR1 is SQVTM and CDR2 ANQGSEA. The CDR3 DNA is TGCAGCGTCAGAGGGGGGGGGGAAGCTTTCTTT. This sequence encodes CSVRGGGEAFF.

The chain recombines TRBV25-1 with TRBJ2-5; TRBD2 is a possible D gene (6 bases). V lost 3 bases and J lost 5, with 16 bases in between. Germline V gives CDR1 MGHDK, CDR2 SYGVNS. CDR3 size: 15 residues. The CDR3 region is CASSDSAGGFETQYF. The CDR3 region has the DNA TGTGCCAGCAGTGATAGTGCCGGGGGTTTTGAGACCCAGTACTTC. The complete variable domain, with remaining parts taken from reference TRBV25-1 and TRBJ2-5, reads EADIYQTPRYLVIGTGKKITLECSQTMGHDKMYWYQQDPGMELHLIHYSYGVNSTEKGDLSSESTVSRIRTEHFPLTLESARPSHTSQYLCASSDSAGGFETQYFGPGTRLLVL.

With respect to this clonotype: The conserved phenylalanine or tryptophan normally closing the CDR3 is absent here, so this likely arose from a read error. Because the CDR3's place on the DNA is in doubt, the DNA is left out and the CDR3 is given as listed by TCRdb. The chain employs TRBV25-1 and TRBJ2-6; TRBD1 is the table's D call and was not checked against the DNA. Including both end residues, the CDR3 is 14 amino acids long. Germline CDR1 MGHDK, CDR2 SYGVNS. CDR3 amino acids: CASSYRKRGTPVDT.

This clonotype was seen many times. The chain couples TRBV20-1 to TRBJ1-2; D not certain. This CDR3 has 13 amino acids. The ends were cut back, 3 bases at V and 8 bases at J, with 16 bases in the middle. From germline, CDR1 is DFQATT and CDR2 SNEGSKA (reference sequence). CDR3 protein: CSASKPGYQGYTF. CDR3 DNA sequence: TGCAGTGCTAGTAAGCCTGGCTATCAAGGCTACACCTTC.

The chain recombines TRBV20-1 with TRBJ2-7; 15 bases are a match to TRBD2. The CDR3 extends over 17 amino acids. V gave up 5 bases and J gave up 2 bases; unmatched junction bases: 10. The germline gives CDR1 DFQATT, CDR2 SNEGSKA (reference sequence). CDR3 coding DNA: TGCAGTGCTCCCTGGGGACTAGCGGGAGGAAGTACCTACGAGCAGTACTTC. Its translation is CSAPWGLAGGSTYEQYF.

The chain recombines TRBV20-1 with TRBJ2-7, with a tentative D call TRBD1 (6 bases). There are 12 residues in the CDR3. The V gene's germline CDR1 is DFQATT and CDR2 SNEGSKA (reference sequence). Trimming shortened V by 0 bases and J by 7 bases, and 10 bases separated the two germline ends. CDR3 residues: CSARENTGEQYF. CDR3 DNA sequence: TGCAGTGCTAGAGAGAACACAGGGGAGCAGTACTTC.

Notes on this clonotype: One end of the junction is discordant with germline, which a read error may explain. This rearrangement joins TRBV24-1 to TRBJ1-5; TRBD1 matches 9 bases. This CDR3 comprises 14 residues. Germline CDR1 reads KGHDR; CDR2 reads SFDVKD. CDR3 residues: CASSTGGSYQPQHF. The CDR3 bases are TGTGCCAGCAGTACAGGGGGCTCTTACCAGCCCCAGCATTTT.

In regard to this clonotype: The conserved final phenylalanine or tryptophan is absent from the CDR3, which likely points to a read error. The J gene is TRBJ1-5, the V gene TRBV7-9, with D unresolved. The CDR3 contains 18 residues. Germline V lookup: CDR1 SEHNR, CDR2 FQNEAQ (reference sequence). V dropped 5 bases and J dropped 0 bases, with 20 bases sitting between them. CDR3 region: CASSLPPGRENSNQPQHL. DNA of the CDR3: TGTGCCAGCAGCCTTCCCCCCGGAAGGGAAAATAGCAATCAGCCCCAGCATCTT.

The chain joins TRBV2 to TRBJ1-1; D is uncertain. This CDR3 region has 14 residues. Germline CDR1 SNHLY, CDR2 FYNNEI. V lost 4 bases to trimming and J lost 1 base, with 10 bases between them. DNA of the CDR3: TGTGCCAGCAGTGGTGGGCCGTGGAACACTGAAGCTTTCTTT. Its protein is CASSGGPWNTEAFF.

This clonotype has a count of ten or more. The chain has TRBV7-9 and TRBJ2-7; D gene ambiguous. Trimming cost V 0 bases and J 5 bases, with 8 bases left between them. This CDR3 comprises 13 residues. Germline V CDR1 and CDR2: SEHNR, FQNEAQ (reference sequence). CDR3 protein: CASSLAGPHEQYF. DNA for the CDR3: TGTGCCAGCAGCTTAGCAGGGCCCCACGAGCAGTACTTC.

V gene TRBV25-1 combines with J gene TRBJ1-2; a possible D gene is TRBD1 (6 bases). This CDR3 has 16 amino acids. The V end lost 3 bases, the J end lost 2 bases, and 16 bases lay between the germline ends. Per the germline V gene, CDR1 is MGHDK and CDR2 is SYGVNS. The CDR3 region has the DNA TGTGCCAGCAGTGATCCCAGCAAAGGGACAAACTATGGCTACACCTTC. Amino acid sequence: CASSDPSKGTNYGYTF.

This clonotype was detected many times. The chain couples TRBV6-2 or TRBV6-3 to TRBJ2-5; 9 bases match TRBD2. The J segment lost 5 bases and the V segment lost 2 bases, leaving 3 bases of the junction unmatched. The germline V gene has CDR1 MNHEY and CDR2 SVGEGT. The CDR3 consists of 14 residues. CDR3 DNA: TGTGCCAGCAGTTACCCCGGACTAGCGGAGACCCAGTACTTC. This encodes CASSYPGLAETQYF.

This clonotype showed up many times. V and J are TRBV29-1 and TRBJ2-7; maybe TRBD2 (6 bases). V was shortened by 2 bases and J by 4 bases, with 15 bases between the two germline ends. CDR3 size: 14 residues. Germline V lookup: CDR1 SQVTM, CDR2 ANQGSEA. The CDR3 here is CSVERDSNTYEQYF. In DNA form, the CDR3 reads TGCAGCGTTGAAAGGGACTCCAATACTTACGAGCAGTACTTC.

CDR3 in DNA: TGTGCCAGCAGCCCCCCTAGCGGGAGGGCCGGGGAGCAGTACTTC. This encodes CASSPPSGRAGEQYF. This sequence joins TRBV25-1 and TRBJ2-7, with 12 bases aligning to TRBD2. CDR3 size: 15 residues. Trimming took 6 bases from V and 7 from J; bases not matched to a gene: 10. Looked up from germline, CDR1 is MGHDK and CDR2 is SYGVNS.

Comment on this clonotype: Being one base from a much bigger clone, this may be a read error. This chain uses TRBV7-9 with TRBJ1-2; D uncertain. CDR1 SEHNR and CDR2 FQNEAQ come from the germline V gene (reference sequence). The CDR3 is made up of 14 amino acids. The CDR3 is CASSLVRSLRGYAF. CDR3 coding DNA: TGTGCCAGCAGCTTAGTGAGGTCCCTACGTGGCTACGCCTTC.